The 10 T cell receptor beta chains below all came from one sample that was sequenced in a study of identical twins. TCRdb ran MiXCR on the 5' RACE reads and lists one entry per CDR3 protein. This table has about 570,000 distinct CDR3 sequences, around a tenth appearing once. These sequences were also reported in another study, on yellow fever vaccine responses in identical twins.

Sequenced: PBMCs. The receptors here all came from a woman aged 18-29 years in good health.

The gene calls are TRBV6-5 and TRBJ2-1; D is ambiguous. This CDR3 is 12 amino acids long. The ends were cut back, 2 bases at V and 9 bases at J, with 8 bases in the middle. CDR1 MNHEY and CDR2 SVGAGI come from the germline V gene. The DNA for the CDR3 is TGTGCCAGCAGTTACAAGGGCGGTGAGCAGTTCTTC. It translates to CASSYKGGEQFF.

The sample holds a few counts of this clonotype. The chain recombines TRBV5-1 with TRBJ1-4; no clear D gene. The CDR3 sequence is 14 residues long. Germline assignment: CDR1 SGHRS and CDR2 YFSETQ. The germline V and J ends were trimmed by 4 bases and 11 bases, with 18 bases remaining between them. DNA for the CDR3: TGCGCCAGCAGCCGGGCGGACGGCTCTGAGAAACTGTTTTTT. Translated, it gives CASSRADGSEKLFF.

This clonotype was detected many times. This chain uses TRBV6-5 with TRBJ1-2, with D possibly TRBD1 on 5 matching bases. V was pared by 3 bases and J by 7 bases, with 9 bases between. The CDR3 has 12 residues. CDR1 and CDR2 from the germline V gene are MNHEY and SVGAGI. The CDR3 here is CASSYGGGGYTF. In DNA form, the CDR3 reads TGTGCCAGCAGTTATGGGGGTGGTGGCTACACCTTC.

In its sample, this clonotype was seen many times. The genes are TRBV12-3 or TRBV12-4 and TRBJ2-1; possible D gene TRBD2, 5 bases. Deletions cut 3 bases from V and 3 bases from J, with 12 bases between. This CDR3 is 15 amino acids long. The CDR3 DNA follows: TGTGCCAGCAGTTTGGTTAGCGCCAGCTACAATGAGCAGTTCTTC. Its protein product is CASSLVSASYNEQFF.

This sequence joins TRBV7-8 and TRBJ2-7; 7 nucleotides agree with TRBD1. The CDR3 has 15 amino acids. Germline-derived CDR1 and CDR2 are SGHVS and FQNEAQ. V trimming: 2 bases; J trimming: 1 base; junction bases outside the gene matches: 5. The CDR3 protein is CASSLPGQLSYEQYF. CDR3 nucleotide sequence: TGTGCCAGCAGCTTACCGGGACAGTTGTCCTACGAGCAGTACTTC. The full variable domain, with the rest looked up from reference TRBV7-8 and TRBJ2-7, is GAGVSQSPRYKVAKRGQDVALRCDPISGHVSLFWYQQALGQGPEFLTYFQNEAQLDKSGLPSDRFFAERPEGSVSTLKIQRTQQEDSAVYLCASSLPGQLSYEQYFGPGTRLTVT.

Details on this clonotype: The conserved phenylalanine or tryptophan normally closing the CDR3 is absent here, so this likely arose from a read error. The chain is built from TRBV19 and TRBJ2-1; 7 bases map to TRBD2. The CDR3 has 17 residues. Germline trimming cut 3 bases from V and 3 bases from J; bases unmatched to any gene: 11. Germline loops: CDR1 LNHDA, CDR2 SQIVND (reference sequence). The CDR3 DNA reads TGTGCCAGTAGTATCCTCCCGCTAGCGGTCCTCTACAATGAGCAGTTCCTC. It translates to CASSILPLAVLYNEQFL.

This clonotype came up many times. This rearrangement joins TRBV7-9 to TRBJ2-7, with 7 bases aligning to TRBD1. Germline CDR1 and CDR2: SEHNR and FQNEAQ (reference sequence). V was pared by 3 bases and J by 3 bases, with 14 bases of the junction left unmatched. The CDR3 spans 17 residues. This CDR3 reads CASSFLTVGQERYEQYF. In DNA form, the CDR3 reads TGTGCCAGCAGCTTTTTAACGGTAGGACAGGAACGCTACGAGCAGTACTTC.

The sample holds many counts of this clonotype. The chain has TRBV12-3 or TRBV12-4 and TRBJ2-2; TRBD2 might be the D (5 bases). The CDR3 has 15 amino acids. V lost 3 bases and J lost 1, with 9 bases in between. As DNA, the CDR3 is TGTGCCAGCAGTTTTCTTGGGAGGAACACCGGGGAGCTGTTTTTT. It specifies CASSFLGRNTGELFF.

This clonotype was seen more than once but under ten times. V and J are TRBV6-1 and TRBJ2-7, with 7 bases aligning to TRBD2. The germline V gene encodes CDR1 MNHNS and CDR2 SASEGT. J lost 0 bases, V lost 6 bases, and 11 bases had no gene match. The CDR3 is 16 amino acids. The CDR3 region has the DNA TGTGCCAGCAGGAAGGGCGGGACTACAAGCTCCTACGAGCAGTACTTC. Translated: CASRKGGTTSSYEQYF.

The genes are TRBV4-2 and TRBJ2-1, with 9 bases fitting TRBD2. CDR3 length: 17 residues. V lost 3 bases to trimming and J lost 4 bases; unmatched junction nucleotides: 10. The germline gives CDR1 LGHNA, CDR2 YNFKEQ. In DNA, the CDR3 is TGTGCCAGCAGCCAGGGCCAAGCGGGAGGAAGATACAATGAGCAGTTCTTC. This encodes CASSQGQAGGRYNEQFF.